The sequence of this T cell receptor beta chain was determined in a study of T cell responses to AZD1222 COVID-19 vaccine. Using immunoSEQ multiplex PCR, the repertoire was profiled, and TCRdb retains in-frame clones only, with some absent. The sample consists of roughly 95,000 clones, 92% of them appearing once. Regarding this clone: The antigen remains undetermined.

Study-wide results and caveats: Nearly half of spike-specific TCRs reportedly go after variant regions that carry no mutations.

With 8 bases clipped from V and 1 base from J, the junction kept 19 bases outside the gene matches. CDR3 size: 20 residues. Sequences were derived from peripheral blood, sampled 28 days after the second AZD1222 dose. This clonotype originated in an adult who received the AZD1222 COVID-19 vaccine. The chain carries TRBV23-1 and TRBJ2-3; TRBD1 matches 12 bases. TRBV23-1 is designated an ORF whose function remains uncertain. CDR3 amino acids: CASYFFGTGGCEWGTDTQYF. For the CDR3, the DNA is TGCGCCAGCTACTTTTTCGGGACAGGGGGCTGTGAGTGGGGCACAGATACGCAGTATTTT.